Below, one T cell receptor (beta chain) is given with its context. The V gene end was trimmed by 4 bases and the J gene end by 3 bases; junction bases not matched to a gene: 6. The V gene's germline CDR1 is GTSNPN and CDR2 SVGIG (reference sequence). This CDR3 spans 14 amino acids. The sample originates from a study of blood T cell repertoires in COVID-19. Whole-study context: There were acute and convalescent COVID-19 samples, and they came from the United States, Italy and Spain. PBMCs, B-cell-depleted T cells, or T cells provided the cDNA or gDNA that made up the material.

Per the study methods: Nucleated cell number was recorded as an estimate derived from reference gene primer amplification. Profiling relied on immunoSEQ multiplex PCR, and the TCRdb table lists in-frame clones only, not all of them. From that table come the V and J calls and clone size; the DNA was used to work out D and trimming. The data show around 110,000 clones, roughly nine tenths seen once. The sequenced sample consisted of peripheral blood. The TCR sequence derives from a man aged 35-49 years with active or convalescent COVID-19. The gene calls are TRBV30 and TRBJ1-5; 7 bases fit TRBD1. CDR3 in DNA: TGTGCCTGGACGGCTGGACAGGTCAATCAGCCCCAGCATTTT. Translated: CAWTAGQVNQPQHF.